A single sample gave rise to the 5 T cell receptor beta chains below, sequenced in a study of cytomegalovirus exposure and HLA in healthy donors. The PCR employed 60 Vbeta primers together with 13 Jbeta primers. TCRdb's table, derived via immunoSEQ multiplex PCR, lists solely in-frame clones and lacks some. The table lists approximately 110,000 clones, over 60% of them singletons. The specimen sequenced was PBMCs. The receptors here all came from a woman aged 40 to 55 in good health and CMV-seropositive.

CDR3 sequence reads: CASSAPLAGDTQYF. The DNA of the CDR3 is TGTGCCAGCAGTGCCCCGTTGGCCGGGGATACGCAGTATTTT. V usage is TRBV6-1 and J usage is TRBJ2-3; D unclear. The CDR3 sequence is 14 residues long. V was cut by 4 bases and J by 6 bases, with 14 bases left in between. CDR1 and CDR2 (germline): MNHNS, SASEGT.

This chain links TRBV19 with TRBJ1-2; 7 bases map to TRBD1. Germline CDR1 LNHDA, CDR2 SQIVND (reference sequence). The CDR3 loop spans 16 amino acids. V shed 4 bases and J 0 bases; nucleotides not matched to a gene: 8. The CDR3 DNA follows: TGTGCCAGTAGTAGGGGACAGACCAGAGCTAACTATGGCTACACCTTC. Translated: CASSRGQTRANYGYTF.

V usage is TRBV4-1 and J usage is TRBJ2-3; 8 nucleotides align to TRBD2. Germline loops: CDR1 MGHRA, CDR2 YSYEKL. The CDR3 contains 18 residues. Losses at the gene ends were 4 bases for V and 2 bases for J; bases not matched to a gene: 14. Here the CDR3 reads CASSPIHGTRGTTDTQYF. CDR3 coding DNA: TGCGCCAGCAGCCCGATACACGGGACTAGAGGAACCACAGATACGCAGTATTTT.

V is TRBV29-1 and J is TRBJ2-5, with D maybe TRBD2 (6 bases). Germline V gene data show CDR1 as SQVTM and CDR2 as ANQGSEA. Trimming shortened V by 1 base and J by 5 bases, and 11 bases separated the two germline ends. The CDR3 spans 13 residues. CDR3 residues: CSVEVEGRETQYF. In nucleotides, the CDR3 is TGCAGCGTTGAAGTGGAAGGGAGGGAGACCCAGTACTTC.

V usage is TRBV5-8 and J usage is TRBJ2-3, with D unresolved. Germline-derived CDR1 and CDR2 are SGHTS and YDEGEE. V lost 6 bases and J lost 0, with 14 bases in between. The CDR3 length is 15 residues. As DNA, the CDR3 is TGTGCCAGCATCCTACTCGCAGGTAGCACAGATACGCAGTATTTT. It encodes CASILLAGSTDTQYF.